This T cell receptor (beta chain) was observed in a study of graft-versus-host responses after intestinal transplantation. About the study: Recipients had transplants, and these were multivisceral, liver-intestinal, or isolated intestinal. Induction using anti-thymocyte globulin, followed by tacrolimus and steroids for roughly 3 years, was given to all recipients. General study points: Early post-transplant HvG declines showed an association with peak circulating GvH clone levels. Detected in recipient marrow were GvH clones, some of which were first observed in ileum or blood.

Germline V gene lookup returns CDR1 SGHRS and CDR2 YFSETQ. CDR3 length equals 18 residues. Intraepithelial plus lamina propria lymphocytes were released by processing graft tissue. A note on this clone: As yet, its antigen is unknown.

Assay: immunoSEQ multiplex PCR; the TCRdb copy retains only in-frame clones and omits some. The repertoire consists of about 17,000 clones, with 65% to 85% occurring once and the leading ten covering 7.8%. This rearrangement joins TRBV5-1 to TRBJ2-5, with 9 bases aligning to TRBD2. The DNA end is a closer match to TRBJ2-7, so the J assignment may be wrong. Sample: ileum tissue, taken roughly 450 days after intestinal transplant. The TCR was taken from a human patient who received an intestinal transplant, so some T cells may come from the graft donor. The CDR3 protein is CASSLDPWSSGMIDEQYF. CDR3 coding DNA: TGCGCCAGCAGCTTAGATCCGTGGTCTAGCGGGATGATTGACGAGCAGTACTTC.